A selection of T cell receptor beta chains follows, all from one sample in a study of cytomegalovirus exposure and HLA in healthy donors. Only in-frame clones appear in the TCRdb table, and some are missing; sequencing was by immunoSEQ multiplex PCR. The table lists 130,000 or so clones, roughly 8.3% of them singletons. The specimen was PBMCs. The receptors stem from a man aged 35-49 years in good health and CMV-seronegative. The CDR3 runs from the conserved cysteine through the conserved F or W.

CDR3 protein | V gene
CASSYGTGGEQYF | TRBV6-5
CACRSGGAGDTQYF | TRBV30
CAISDGGTLETQYF | TRBV10-3
CASSVPSGGQDSSTDTQYF | TRBV9
CASSPPGGNEQYF | TRBV18
CASSYSPGDSPLHF | TRBV6-6
CASSEGAGRNQPQHF | TRBV9
CASSTQGYYGYTF | TRBV5-1
CASSPDRGNSPLHF | TRBV28
CSVVNSFYNEQFF | TRBV29-1
CASSVTGVETQYF | TRBV5-1
CASSSYRGGNSPLHF | TRBV28
CASSKDRGTGANVLTF | TRBV19
CASSPGTGSPYNEQFF | TRBV4-1
CASSWETTNYGYTF | TRBV5-4
CASSFGNEQYF | TRBV11-2
CASSPIVRNEQYF | TRBV6-1
CASRSGAETQYF | TRBV13
CASSLAARSSYNEQFF | TRBV7-6
CASSLHWTGETDTQYF | TRBV28
CASRSLLDRVVTGELFF | TRBV4-1
CASTPGTGLDTGELFF | TRBV19
CASSRTTPQETQYF | TRBV5-4
CASSLTGGGSGELFF | TRBV7-3
CVRGGASYEQYF | TRBV25-1
CASSPGTGGYTF | TRBV11-2
CASSATGGKETQYF | TRBV7-9
CASSLERGGGDTQYF | TRBV11-2
CASSESAGGSSSEAFF | TRBV6-1
CASRDPNRVGTGELFF | TRBV25-1
CSVVAAGEQYF | TRBV29-1
CASSTTTGEGYTF | TRBV28
CASSVRLAGTDTQYF | TRBV5-4
CASKEDRNYGYTF | TRBV7-9
CASSPGQTYEQYF | TRBV10-1
CASSSGLTYEQYF | TRBV5-4
CASSLSRTARSGANVLTF | TRBV11-2
CASSQDWIGGVPYNEQFF | TRBV4-1
CASSRIQSVTEAFF | TRBV7-9
CASSQETGWYGYTF | TRBV14
CASSPSYEQYF | TRBV7-2
CASSQDRGPSSGNTIYF | TRBV4-3
CASSQDQGSYNEQFF | TRBV4-3
CASSLFPTEDRDAFF | TRBV11-2
CASPRGGSYEQYF | TRBV19
CASSLSRGEQFF | TRBV6-5
CSVGIGGESGELFF | TRBV29-1
CASSQYSYNSPLHF | TRBV2
CSVDEGVTNEKLFF | TRBV29-1
CASSLHTSNQPQHF | TRBV27
CASSLRQGSDTEAFF | TRBV28
CASSPELAGWAYEQYF | TRBV11-2
CASSQDPWGDSYEQYF | TRBV4-1
CASSLVGAGNAYEQYF | TRBV7-2
CASSPVGALHGYTF | TRBV7-9